This T cell receptor beta chain was sequenced during a study of T cells in Graves' hyperthyroidism and ophthalmopathy. For the study at large: Before treatment of any kind, peripheral blood was taken at initial diagnosis. Study-level points and caveats: Ophthalmopathy was separated from stable hyperthyroidism by a 13 V-J model.

For Graves' hyperthyroidism to be stable, ophthalmopathy could not progress within 18 months. Researchers took RNA transcripts and amplified the TCR beta CDR3 regions from them. HTBI primers were employed in a first-round RT-PCR of the TCR CDR3. TCRdb reprocessed the multiplex PCR reads with MiXCR, giving one entry per CDR3 protein. The table has about 710,000 distinct CDR3 sequences, about a sixth seen once. The CDR3 extends over 13 amino acids. Germline loops: CDR1 MNHNS, CDR2 SASEGT. V lost 10 bases, J lost 0 bases, and 12 bases lay in between. As for this clonotype: Its antigen is unknown.

The chain combines TRBV6-1 with TRBJ1-1, with no clear D. The sequenced material came from blood. The receptor comes from a man younger than 30 with Graves' hyperthyroidism. The CDR3: CAISRLMNTEAFF. The CDR3 DNA follows: TGTGCCATCAGCCGGCTCATGAACACTGAAGCTTTCTTT.